This TCR beta chain was identified in a study of PD-L1 blockade in urothelial cancer. Overall study: Patients arrived having already received 0 to 3 prior chemotherapy regimens. The study recovered a median of 141,255 T cells per blood sample.

Study-wide results and caveats: Below-median pretreatment blood TCR clonality was a predictor of better survival.

To note about this clone: No antigen is known for it.

Each individual provided 1 to 8 samples (taken pretreatment and on-treatment). This CDR3 is built from 14 residues. CDR1 and CDR2 from the germline V gene are MNHEY and SMNVEV (reference sequence). Trimming removed 2 bases at V and 4 bases at J, with 11 bases between. Measured with immunoSEQ multiplex PCR; TCRdb has only the in-frame clones, and not every one. The profile shows 35,000 to 55,000 clones, roughly 86% of them singletons. The rearrangement joins TRBV27 to TRBJ2-5; perhaps TRBD1 as D (6 bases). Sequencing used PBMCs, obtained around atezolizumab (anti-PD-L1) treatment. The receptor was derived from a man aged 65-85 years with urothelial cancer. The CDR3, as DNA: TGTGCCAGCAGTTTAGAGGGGGAATTAGAGACCCAGTACTTC. Protein sequence: CASSLEGELETQYF.